The rows below give T cell receptor beta chains drawn from one sample of a study of blood T cell repertoires in COVID-19. Assay: immunoSEQ multiplex PCR; the TCRdb copy retains only in-frame clones and omits some. The sample records roughly 200,000 clones, 83% being singletons. Sequenced input: peripheral blood. Source of these receptors: a woman aged 25 to 39 with COVID-19, enrolled during active disease. The CDR3 runs from the conserved cysteine through the conserved F or W. D genes are given only for firm matches. Only some rows state a clone size, as once, few, many or a class for expanded clones.

v_gene: TRBV5-4; j_gene: TRBJ1-1; abundance: .; d_gene: .; len: 14; CDR3aa: CASSSAQGNTEAFF; CDR3nt: TGTGCCAGCAGCTCGGCCCAGGGGAACACTGAAGCTTTCTTT
v_gene: TRBV6-5; j_gene: TRBJ1-4; abundance: .; d_gene: .; len: 14; CDR3aa: CASQSGGADEKLFF; CDR3nt: TGTGCCAGCCAATCGGGGGGGGCAGATGAAAAACTGTTTTTT
v_gene: TRBV2; j_gene: TRBJ2-4; abundance: .; d_gene: TRBD2; len: 13; CDR3aa: CASNAGGKNIQYF; CDR3nt: TGTGCCAGCAATGCGGGAGGAAAAAACATTCAGTACTTC
v_gene: TRBV6-5; j_gene: TRBJ2-7; abundance: .; d_gene: .; len: 12; CDR3aa: CASMDSSYEQYF; CDR3nt: TGTGCCAGCATGGACAGCTCCTACGAGCAGTACTTC
v_gene: TRBV5-4; j_gene: TRBJ2-5; abundance: .; d_gene: TRBD2; len: 15; CDR3aa: CASSLGSGGAETQYF; CDR3nt: TGTGCCAGCAGCTTGGGGTCGGGAGGGGCGGAGACCCAGTACTTC
v_gene: TRBV6-2/TRBV6-3; j_gene: TRBJ2-7; abundance: few; d_gene: .; len: 12; CDR3aa: CASSQGTYEQYF; CDR3nt: TGTGCCAGCAGTCAGGGGACCTACGAGCAGTACTTC
v_gene: TRBV10-3; j_gene: TRBJ1-1; abundance: .; d_gene: .; len: 13; CDR3aa: CAISIIRSTEAFF; CDR3nt: TGTGCCATCAGCATAATAAGGAGCACTGAAGCTTTCTTT
v_gene: TRBV29-1; j_gene: TRBJ1-2; abundance: once; d_gene: .; len: 14; CDR3aa: CSVEGRTTGGGYTF; CDR3nt: TGCAGCGTTGAGGGGCGCACCACCGGGGGAGGCTACACCTTC
v_gene: TRBV5-1; j_gene: TRBJ2-1; abundance: .; d_gene: TRBD2; len: 16; CDR3aa: CASSYNLAGGPSEQFF; CDR3nt: TGCGCCAGCAGCTACAATCTAGCGGGGGGGCCTTCTGAGCAGTTCTTC
v_gene: TRBV30; j_gene: TRBJ2-4; abundance: .; d_gene: TRBD1; len: 14; CDR3aa: CALGTGVAKNIQYF; CDR3nt: TGTGCCCTCGGGACAGGGGTAGCCAAAAACATTCAGTACTTC
v_gene: TRBV12-3/TRBV12-4; j_gene: TRBJ2-5; abundance: .; d_gene: .; len: 11; CDR3aa: CASRSTETQYF; CDR3nt: TGTGCCAGCAGGTCTACAGAGACCCAGTACTTC
v_gene: TRBV7-2; j_gene: TRBJ1-5; abundance: .; d_gene: TRBD1; len: 15; CDR3aa: CASSSQQGADQPQHF; CDR3nt: TGTGCCAGCAGCTCCCAACAGGGGGCTGATCAGCCCCAGCATTTT
v_gene: TRBV4-3; j_gene: TRBJ1-4; abundance: .; d_gene: TRBD1; len: 15; CDR3aa: CASSVKGALGEKLFF; CDR3nt: TGCGCCAGCAGTGTTAAGGGGGCGCTTGGGGAAAAACTGTTTTTT
v_gene: TRBV3-1/TRBV3-2; j_gene: TRBJ2-7; abundance: .; d_gene: TRBD1; len: 15; CDR3aa: CASSRIRDSLYEQYF; CDR3nt: TGTGCCAGCAGCCGGATCCGGGACAGCCTCTACGAGCAGTACTTC
v_gene: TRBV5-4; j_gene: TRBJ2-1; abundance: .; d_gene: .; len: 15; CDR3aa: CASSLGADSDNEQFF; CDR3nt: TGTGCCAGCAGCTTAGGGGCAGACTCTGACAATGAGCAGTTCTTC
v_gene: TRBV19; j_gene: TRBJ2-5; abundance: .; d_gene: TRBD2; len: 15; CDR3aa: CASSSSGRAVETQYF; CDR3nt: TGTGCCAGTAGTTCTAGCGGGAGGGCCGTGGAGACCCAGTACTTC
v_gene: TRBV28; j_gene: TRBJ1-1; abundance: .; d_gene: .; len: 13; CDR3aa: CASRVDTNTEAFF; CDR3nt: TGTGCCAGCAGGGTGGACACCAACACTGAAGCTTTCTTT
v_gene: TRBV7-9; j_gene: TRBJ1-2; abundance: .; d_gene: TRBD1; len: 15; CDR3aa: CASSSNTGTGLYLTF; CDR3nt: TGTGCCAGCAGCTCAAACACCGGGACAGGACTATACCTCACCTTC
v_gene: TRBV28; j_gene: TRBJ1-6; abundance: .; d_gene: TRBD1; len: 14; CDR3aa: CASSWGQGGSPLHF; CDR3nt: TGTGCCAGCAGTTGGGGACAGGGTGGATCACCCCTCCACTTT
v_gene: TRBV5-6; j_gene: TRBJ2-3; abundance: .; d_gene: TRBD1; len: 15; CDR3aa: CASSLGQGRTDTQYF; CDR3nt: TGTGCCAGCAGCTTGGGACAGGGGAGGACAGATACGCAGTATTTT
v_gene: TRBV16; j_gene: TRBJ1-6; abundance: .; d_gene: TRBD1; len: 18; CDR3aa: CASSQARDRRSYNSPLHF; CDR3nt: TGTGCCAGCAGCCAGGCAAGGGACAGACGCTCCTATAATTCACCCCTCCACTTT
v_gene: TRBV3-1/TRBV3-2; j_gene: TRBJ2-3; abundance: once; d_gene: TRBD2; len: 18; CDR3aa: CASSPWTSGPRRTDTQYF; CDR3nt: TGTGCCAGCAGCCCATGGACTAGCGGCCCCCGGCGCACAGATACGCAGTATTTT
v_gene: TRBV3-1/TRBV3-2; j_gene: TRBJ2-7; abundance: few; d_gene: TRBD1; len: 14; CDR3aa: CASSQGGQAYEQYF; CDR3nt: TGTGCCAGCAGCCAAGGGGGACAGGCCTACGAGCAGTACTTC
v_gene: TRBV2; j_gene: TRBJ2-7; abundance: .; d_gene: .; len: 14; CDR3aa: CASIQRATPYEQYF; CDR3nt: TGTGCCAGCATCCAGCGGGCGACCCCCTACGAGCAGTACTTC
v_gene: TRBV4-3; j_gene: TRBJ1-2; abundance: once; d_gene: TRBD1; len: 16; CDR3aa: CASSHRQGRSLYGYTF; CDR3nt: TGCGCCAGCAGCCACCGACAGGGTAGATCTCTCTATGGCTACACCTTC
v_gene: TRBV3-1/TRBV3-2; j_gene: TRBJ2-2; abundance: many; d_gene: TRBD2; len: 18; CDR3aa: CASSQVLLAGALTGELFF; CDR3nt: TGTGCCAGCAGCCAAGTGCTACTAGCGGGAGCGCTAACCGGGGAGCTGTTTTTT
v_gene: TRBV30; j_gene: TRBJ2-7; abundance: .; d_gene: .; len: 11; CDR3aa: CAWSVLSEQYF; CDR3nt: TGTGCCTGGAGTGTCTTATCCGAGCAGTACTTC
v_gene: TRBV24-1; j_gene: TRBJ1-3; abundance: .; d_gene: TRBD1; len: 16; CDR3aa: CATRRQGSISGNTIYF; CDR3nt: TGTGCCACCAGGAGACAGGGATCCATCTCTGGAAACACCATATATTTT
v_gene: TRBV6-2/TRBV6-3; j_gene: TRBJ1-1; abundance: .; d_gene: .; len: 14; CDR3aa: CASSYGRSVTEAFF; CDR3nt: TGTGCCAGCAGTTATGGTCGGTCGGTTACTGAAGCTTTCTTT
v_gene: TRBV5-5; j_gene: TRBJ2-7; abundance: .; d_gene: TRBD1; len: 16; CDR3aa: CASSLGQGWGVHEQYF; CDR3nt: TGTGCCAGCAGCTTGGGACAGGGATGGGGCGTCCACGAGCAGTACTTC
v_gene: TRBV2; j_gene: TRBJ1-1; abundance: once; d_gene: .; len: 13; CDR3aa: CASSESMNTEAFF; CDR3nt: TGTGCCAGCAGTGAGAGCATGAACACTGAAGCTTTCTTT
v_gene: TRBV9; j_gene: TRBJ2-4; abundance: .; d_gene: TRBD1; len: 15; CDR3aa: CAGLGMTGVRGIQYF; CDR3nt: TGTGCCGGACTCGGTATGACAGGGGTACGAGGCATTCAGTACTTC
v_gene: TRBV9; j_gene: TRBJ2-3; abundance: .; d_gene: .; len: 13; CDR3aa: CASSGTGTDTQYF; CDR3nt: TGTGCCAGCAGCGGGACTGGCACAGATACGCAGTATTTT
v_gene: TRBV13; j_gene: TRBJ2-5; abundance: .; d_gene: TRBD2; len: 13; CDR3aa: CASSRAGEVTQYF; CDR3nt: TGTGCCAGCAGCCGAGCGGGAGAGGTGACCCAGTACTTC
v_gene: TRBV30; j_gene: TRBJ2-7; abundance: .; d_gene: TRBD2; len: 19; CDR3aa: CAWSDAGGLAGDHSYEQYF; CDR3nt: TGTGCCTGGAGTGACGCTGGGGGACTAGCGGGGGACCACTCCTACGAGCAGTACTTC
v_gene: TRBV19; j_gene: TRBJ1-4; abundance: once; d_gene: TRBD1; len: 15; CDR3aa: CASRDRAFYLEKLFF; CDR3nt: TGTGCCAGCCGGGACAGAGCGTTCTATTTGGAAAAACTGTTTTTT
v_gene: TRBV6-1; j_gene: TRBJ1-4; abundance: .; d_gene: TRBD1; len: 16; CDR3aa: CASSAGGEGEGEKLFF; CDR3nt: TGTGCCAGCAGTGCAGGGGGAGAAGGTGAAGGTGAAAAACTGTTTTTT
v_gene: TRBV5-1; j_gene: TRBJ2-1; abundance: .; d_gene: TRBD2; len: 12; CDR3aa: CASFTGGNEQFF; CDR3nt: TGCGCCAGCTTTACGGGGGGGAATGAGCAGTTCTTC
v_gene: TRBV27; j_gene: TRBJ2-7; abundance: .; d_gene: TRBD2; len: 13; CDR3aa: CASSSGLAGPRYF; CDR3nt: TGTGCCAGCAGTTCCGGACTAGCGGGGCCCCGGTACTTC
v_gene: TRBV29-1; j_gene: TRBJ2-1; abundance: .; d_gene: .; len: 13; CDR3aa: CSVDTSPSNEQFF; CDR3nt: TGCAGCGTTGACACATCTCCTAGCAATGAGCAGTTCTTC
v_gene: TRBV19; j_gene: TRBJ1-1; abundance: .; d_gene: .; len: 12; CDR3aa: CASGWRDTEAFF; CDR3nt: TGTGCCAGTGGGTGGAGGGATACTGAAGCTTTCTTT
v_gene: TRBV6-4; j_gene: TRBJ1-4; abundance: .; d_gene: TRBD1; len: 22; CDR3aa: CASSDPLLKKDRGPRLDEKLFF; CDR3nt: TGTGCCAGCAGTGACCCCCTCCTTAAAAAAGACAGGGGGCCTAGGCTTGATGAAAAACTGTTTTTT
v_gene: TRBV4-2; j_gene: TRBJ2-3; abundance: .; d_gene: TRBD2; len: 17; CDR3aa: CASSQVGAGLGPDTQYF; CDR3nt: TGTGCCAGCAGCCAAGTTGGAGCGGGGCTTGGCCCAGATACGCAGTATTTT
v_gene: TRBV9; j_gene: TRBJ1-1; abundance: .; d_gene: TRBD1; len: 15; CDR3aa: CASSATGGWDTEAFF; CDR3nt: TGTGCCAGCAGCGCCACAGGGGGGTGGGACACTGAAGCTTTCTTT
v_gene: TRBV19; j_gene: TRBJ1-2; abundance: .; d_gene: .; len: 13; CDR3aa: CASMSGGVAGYTF; CDR3nt: TGTGCCAGTATGAGTGGAGGGGTGGCTGGCTACACCTTC
v_gene: TRBV5-1; j_gene: TRBJ2-7; abundance: .; d_gene: .; len: 12; CDR3aa: CASSLTQAEQYF; CDR3nt: TGCGCCAGCAGCTTGACCCAGGCCGAGCAGTACTTC
v_gene: TRBV6-5; j_gene: TRBJ2-1; abundance: .; d_gene: TRBD2; len: 16; CDR3aa: CASSSFSGGRYNEQFF; CDR3nt: TGTGCCAGCAGTTCCTTTAGCGGGGGCCGCTACAATGAGCAGTTCTTC
v_gene: TRBV4-2; j_gene: TRBJ2-2; abundance: once; d_gene: .; len: 16; CDR3aa: CASSQARGLNTGELFF; CDR3nt: TGTGCCAGCAGCCAAGCCAGGGGCCTGAACACCGGGGAGCTGTTTTTT
v_gene: TRBV7-3; j_gene: TRBJ2-7; abundance: .; d_gene: .; len: 13; CDR3aa: CASSPSEAHEQYF; CDR3nt: TGTGCCAGCAGCCCCTCCGAGGCCCACGAGCAGTACTTC